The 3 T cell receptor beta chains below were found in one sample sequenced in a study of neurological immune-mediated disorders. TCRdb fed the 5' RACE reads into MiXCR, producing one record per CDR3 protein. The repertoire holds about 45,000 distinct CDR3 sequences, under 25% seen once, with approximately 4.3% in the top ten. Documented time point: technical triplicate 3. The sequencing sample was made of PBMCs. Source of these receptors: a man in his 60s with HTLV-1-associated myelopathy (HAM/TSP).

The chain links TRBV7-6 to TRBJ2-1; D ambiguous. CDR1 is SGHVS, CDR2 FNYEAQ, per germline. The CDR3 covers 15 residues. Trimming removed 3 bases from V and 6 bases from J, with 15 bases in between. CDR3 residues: CASSFRDWVGNEQFF. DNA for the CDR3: TGTGCCAGCAGCTTTCGCGACTGGGTCGGCAATGAGCAGTTCTTC.

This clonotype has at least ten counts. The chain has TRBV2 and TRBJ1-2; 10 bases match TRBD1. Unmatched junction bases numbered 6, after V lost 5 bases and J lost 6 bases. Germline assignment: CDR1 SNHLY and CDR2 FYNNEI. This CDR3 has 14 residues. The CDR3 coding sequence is TGTGCCAGCAGTTTCCGGGACAGGGGAAATGGCTACACCTTC. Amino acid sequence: CASSFRDRGNGYTF.

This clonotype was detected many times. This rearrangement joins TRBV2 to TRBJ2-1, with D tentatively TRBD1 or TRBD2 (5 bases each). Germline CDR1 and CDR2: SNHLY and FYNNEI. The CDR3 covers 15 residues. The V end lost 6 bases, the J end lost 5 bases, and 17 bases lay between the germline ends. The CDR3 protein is CASRGDLLGHNEQFF. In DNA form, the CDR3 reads TGTGCCAGCAGGGGGGACCTGCTGGGCCACAATGAGCAGTTCTTC.